The sequence of this T cell receptor (beta chain) was determined in a study of OX40 agonist ivuxolimab in advanced cancers. In the study overall: The patients received agonistic anti-OX40 (CD134) antibody ivuxolimab. The mean age was approximately 60 years, ranging from about 23 to 85, with roughly four fifths of participants male. Allowance was made for prior anti-PD-1, anti-PD-L1 or anti-CTLA-4 therapy, and around 41% had some.

Method: immunoSEQ multiplex PCR; TCRdb's copy keeps in-frame clones and lacks some. The repertoire holds several thousand clones, around 87% seen once, with about 4.2% in the top ten. Findings of the study overall: Average numbers of expanded clones were greater in CD8+ T cells than in CD4+.

The sample holds a few counts of this clone. Its antigen is as yet unknown. The CDR3 sequence is 14 residues long. V was shortened by 6 bases and J by 8 bases, with 14 bases between the two germline ends. CDR1 is SGHTA, CDR2 FQGTGA, per germline. The rearrangement joins TRBV7-3 to TRBJ1-6, with D maybe TRBD1 (5 bases). Specimen: CD4+ or CD8+ T cells sorted from blood, collected in a trial of the OX40 agonist ivuxolimab. The clonotype originates from an adult with an advanced solid tumor such as melanoma, head and neck, liver or kidney cancer. CDR3 residues: CASRLGRDDSPLHF. The DNA of the CDR3 is TGTGCCAGCAGGCTTGGAAGGGACGATTCACCCCTCCACTTT.